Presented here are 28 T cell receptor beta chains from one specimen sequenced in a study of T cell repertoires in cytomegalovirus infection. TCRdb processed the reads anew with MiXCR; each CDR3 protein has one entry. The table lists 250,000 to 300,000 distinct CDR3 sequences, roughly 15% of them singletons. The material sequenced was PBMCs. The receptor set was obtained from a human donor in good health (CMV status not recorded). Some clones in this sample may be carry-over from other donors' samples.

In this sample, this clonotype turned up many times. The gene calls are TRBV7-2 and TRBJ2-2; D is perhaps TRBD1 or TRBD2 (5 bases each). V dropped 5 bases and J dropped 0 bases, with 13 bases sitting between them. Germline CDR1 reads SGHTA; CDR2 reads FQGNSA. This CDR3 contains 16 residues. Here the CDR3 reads CASSPGPTPNTGELFF. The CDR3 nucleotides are TGTGCCAGCAGCCCGGGACCGACACCGAACACCGGGGAGCTGTTTTTT.

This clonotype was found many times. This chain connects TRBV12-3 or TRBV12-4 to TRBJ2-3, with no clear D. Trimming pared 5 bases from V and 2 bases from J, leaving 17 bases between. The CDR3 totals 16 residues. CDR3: CASSPIGSAVTDTQYF. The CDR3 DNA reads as TGTGCCAGCAGTCCTATCGGAAGCGCTGTCACAGATACGCAGTATTTT.

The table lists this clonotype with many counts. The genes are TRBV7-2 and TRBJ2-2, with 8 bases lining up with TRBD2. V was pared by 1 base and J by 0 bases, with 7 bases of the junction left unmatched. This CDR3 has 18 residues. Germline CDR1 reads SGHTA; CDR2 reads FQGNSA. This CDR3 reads CASSLGLAGYANTGELFF. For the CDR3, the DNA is TGTGCCAGCAGCTTAGGGCTAGCGGGTTACGCGAACACCGGGGAGCTGTTTTTT.

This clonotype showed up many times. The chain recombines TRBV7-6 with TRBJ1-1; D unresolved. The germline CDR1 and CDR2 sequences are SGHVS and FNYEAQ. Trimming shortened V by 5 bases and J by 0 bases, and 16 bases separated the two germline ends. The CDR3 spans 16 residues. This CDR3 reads CASSPTAGPMNTEAFF. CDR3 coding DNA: TGTGCCAGCAGCCCCACGGCAGGACCCATGAACACTGAAGCTTTCTTT.

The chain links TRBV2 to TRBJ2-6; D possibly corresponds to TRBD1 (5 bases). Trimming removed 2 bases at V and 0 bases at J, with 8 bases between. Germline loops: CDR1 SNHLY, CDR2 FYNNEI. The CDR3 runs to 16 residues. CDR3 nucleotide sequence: TGTGCCAGCAGTGAAAGGGGTCGCTCTGGGGCCAACGTCCTGACTTTC. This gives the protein CASSERGRSGANVLTF.

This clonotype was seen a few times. CDR3 region: CSAREVSNTEAFF. CDR3 nucleotide sequence: TGCAGTGCTAGGGAGGTCTCGAACACTGAAGCTTTCTTT. V and J are TRBV20-1 and TRBJ1-1, with D uncertain. Germline assignment: CDR1 DFQATT and CDR2 SNEGSKA (reference sequence). Trimming cost V 3 bases and J 1 base, with 9 bases left between them. This CDR3 region has 13 residues.

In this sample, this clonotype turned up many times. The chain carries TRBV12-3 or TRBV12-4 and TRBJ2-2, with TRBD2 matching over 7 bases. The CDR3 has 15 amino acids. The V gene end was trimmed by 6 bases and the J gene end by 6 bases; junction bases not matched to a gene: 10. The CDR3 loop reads CASSSGLVIPGELFF. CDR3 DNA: TGTGCCAGCAGCTCCGGACTAGTTATCCCCGGGGAGCTGTTTTTT.

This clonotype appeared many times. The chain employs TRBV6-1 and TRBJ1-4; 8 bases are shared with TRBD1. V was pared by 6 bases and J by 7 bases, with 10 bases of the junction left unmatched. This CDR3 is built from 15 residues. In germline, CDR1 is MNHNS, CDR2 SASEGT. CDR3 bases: TGTGCCAGCAGGAATCCGAACAGGGGGAGTGAAAAACTGTTTTTT. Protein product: CASRNPNRGSEKLFF.

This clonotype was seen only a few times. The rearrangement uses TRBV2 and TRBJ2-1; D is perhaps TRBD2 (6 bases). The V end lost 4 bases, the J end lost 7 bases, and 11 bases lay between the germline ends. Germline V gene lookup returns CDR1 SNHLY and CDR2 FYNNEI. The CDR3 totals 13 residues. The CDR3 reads CASSVRGLNEQFF. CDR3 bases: TGTGCCAGCAGTGTCCGGGGGTTGAATGAGCAGTTCTTC.

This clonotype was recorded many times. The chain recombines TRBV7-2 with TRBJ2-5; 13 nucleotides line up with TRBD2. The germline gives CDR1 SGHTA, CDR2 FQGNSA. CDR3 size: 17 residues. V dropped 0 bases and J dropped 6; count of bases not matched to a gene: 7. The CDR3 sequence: CASSLASTSGGAKTQYF. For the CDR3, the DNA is TGTGCCAGCAGCTTAGCGTCTACTAGCGGGGGGGCGAAGACCCAGTACTTC.

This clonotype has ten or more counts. The CDR3 sequence: CASSPRGPGGELFF. CDR3 coding DNA: TGTGCCAGCAGCCCTAGGGGCCCAGGCGGGGAGCTGTTTTTT. The genes are TRBV7-2 and TRBJ2-2; tentative D call: TRBD1 (5 bases). The CDR3 covers 14 residues. Trimming removed 5 bases at V and 7 bases at J, with 14 bases between. Germline V lookup: CDR1 SGHTA, CDR2 FQGNSA.

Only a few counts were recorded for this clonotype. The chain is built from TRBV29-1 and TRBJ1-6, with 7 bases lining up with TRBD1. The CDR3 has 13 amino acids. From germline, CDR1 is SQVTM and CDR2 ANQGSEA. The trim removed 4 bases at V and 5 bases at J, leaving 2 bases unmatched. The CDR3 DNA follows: TGCAGCGTTGGACAGGGAGATAATTCACCCCTCCACTTT. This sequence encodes CSVGQGDNSPLHF. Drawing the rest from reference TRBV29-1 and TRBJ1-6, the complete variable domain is SAVISQKPSRDICQRGTSLTIQCQVDSQVTMMFWYRQQPGQSLTLIATANQGSEATYESGFVIDKFPISRPNLTFSTLTVSNMSPEDSSIYLCSVGQGDNSPLHFGNGTRLTVT.

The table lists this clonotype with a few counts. CDR3 sequence reads: CASTRLGSGRSSYNEQFF. CDR3 coding DNA: TGTGCCAGCACCCGGTTAGGTAGCGGGAGGAGCTCCTACAATGAGCAGTTCTTC. The chain recombines TRBV2 with TRBJ2-1, with 10 bases aligning to TRBD2. V lost 7 bases, J lost 0 bases, and 12 bases stayed unmatched. CDR1 is SNHLY, CDR2 FYNNEI, per germline. The CDR3 totals 18 residues.

CDR3 amino acids: CASSSTGTGETQYF. CDR3 nucleotide sequence: TGTGCCAGCAGCTCGACAGGGACGGGGGAGACCCAGTACTTC. This chain connects TRBV7-9 to TRBJ2-5; 7 bases map to TRBD1. The V segment lost 4 bases and the J segment 5 bases; nucleotides outside the gene matches: 7. Germline CDR1 and CDR2: SEHNR and FQNEAQ (reference sequence). There are 14 residues in the CDR3.

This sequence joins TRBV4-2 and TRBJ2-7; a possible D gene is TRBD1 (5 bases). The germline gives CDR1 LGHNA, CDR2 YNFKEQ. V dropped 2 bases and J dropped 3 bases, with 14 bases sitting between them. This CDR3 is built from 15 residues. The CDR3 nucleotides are TGTGCCAGCAGCCAATCCTACAGGACCCGCTACGAGCAGTACTTC. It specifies CASSQSYRTRYEQYF.

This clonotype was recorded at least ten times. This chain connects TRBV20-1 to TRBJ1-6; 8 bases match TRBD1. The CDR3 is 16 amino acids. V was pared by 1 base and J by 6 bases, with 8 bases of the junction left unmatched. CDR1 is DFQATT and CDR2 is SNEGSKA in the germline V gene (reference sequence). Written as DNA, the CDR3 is TGCAGTGCTAGAGGAGGAACAGGGGGGTTTAATTCACCCCTCCACTTT. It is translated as CSARGGTGGFNSPLHF.

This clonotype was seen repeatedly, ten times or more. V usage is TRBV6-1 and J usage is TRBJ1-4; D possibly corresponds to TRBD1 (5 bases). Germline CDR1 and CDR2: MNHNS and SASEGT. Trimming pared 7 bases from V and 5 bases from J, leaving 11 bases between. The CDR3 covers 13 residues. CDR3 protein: CASTGTENEKLFF. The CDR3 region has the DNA TGTGCCAGCACCGGGACTGAGAATGAAAAACTGTTTTTT.

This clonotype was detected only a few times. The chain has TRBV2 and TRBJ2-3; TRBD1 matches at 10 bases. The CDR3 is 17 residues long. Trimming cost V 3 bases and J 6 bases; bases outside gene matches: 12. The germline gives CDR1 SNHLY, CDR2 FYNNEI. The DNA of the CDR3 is TGTGCCAGCAGTGAGATAGATCCGGGACAGGGGAGCGATACGCAGTATTTT. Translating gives CASSEIDPGQGSDTQYF.

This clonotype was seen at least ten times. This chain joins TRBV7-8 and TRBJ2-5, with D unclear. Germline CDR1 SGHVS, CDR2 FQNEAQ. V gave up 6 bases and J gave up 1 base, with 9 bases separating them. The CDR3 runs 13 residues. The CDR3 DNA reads TGTGCCAGCAGATCGACGCTCCAAGAGACCCAGTACTTC. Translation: CASRSTLQETQYF.

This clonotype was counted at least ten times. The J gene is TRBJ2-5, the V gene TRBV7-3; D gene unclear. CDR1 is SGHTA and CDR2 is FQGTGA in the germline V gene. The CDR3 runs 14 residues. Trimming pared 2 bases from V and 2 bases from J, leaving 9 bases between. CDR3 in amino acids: CASSLGVGQETQYF. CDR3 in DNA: TGTGCCAGCAGCTTAGGCGTAGGGCAAGAGACCCAGTACTTC.

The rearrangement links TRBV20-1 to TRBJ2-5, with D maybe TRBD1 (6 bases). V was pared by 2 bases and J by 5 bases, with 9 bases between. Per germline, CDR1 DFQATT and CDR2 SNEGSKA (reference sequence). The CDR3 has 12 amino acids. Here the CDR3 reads CSARPGAETQYF. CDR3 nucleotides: TGCAGTGCTAGACCAGGGGCGGAGACCCAGTACTTC.

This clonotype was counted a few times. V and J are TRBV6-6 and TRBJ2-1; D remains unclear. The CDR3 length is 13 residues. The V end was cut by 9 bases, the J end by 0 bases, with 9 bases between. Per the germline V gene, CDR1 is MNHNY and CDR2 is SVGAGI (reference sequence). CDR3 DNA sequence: TGTGCCAGTCAGCAGAGCTCCTACAATGAGCAGTTCTTC. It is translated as CASQQSSYNEQFF.

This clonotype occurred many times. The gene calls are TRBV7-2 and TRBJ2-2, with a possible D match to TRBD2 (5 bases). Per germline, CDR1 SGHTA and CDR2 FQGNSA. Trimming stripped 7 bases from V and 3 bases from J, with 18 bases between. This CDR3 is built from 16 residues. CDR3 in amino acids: CASTKRAARDTGELFF. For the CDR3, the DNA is TGTGCCAGCACCAAGAGGGCCGCACGCGACACCGGGGAGCTGTTTTTT.

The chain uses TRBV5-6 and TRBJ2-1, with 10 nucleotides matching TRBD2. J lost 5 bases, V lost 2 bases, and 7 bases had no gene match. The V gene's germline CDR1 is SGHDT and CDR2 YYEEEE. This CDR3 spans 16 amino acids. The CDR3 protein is CASSFPGTSADNEQFF. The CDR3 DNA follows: TGTGCCAGCAGCTTCCCCGGGACTAGCGCCGACAATGAGCAGTTCTTC.

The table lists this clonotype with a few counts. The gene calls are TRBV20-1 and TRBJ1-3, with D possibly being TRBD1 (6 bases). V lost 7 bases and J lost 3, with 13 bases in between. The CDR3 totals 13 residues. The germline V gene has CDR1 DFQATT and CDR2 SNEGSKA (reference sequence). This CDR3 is CSVRGADGNTIYF. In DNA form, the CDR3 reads TGCAGTGTACGGGGGGCTGATGGAAACACCATATATTTT.

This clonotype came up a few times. The CDR3 protein is CATRGPRSWEQYF. CDR3 nucleotide sequence: TGTGCCACCAGAGGGCCCCGGTCCTGGGAGCAGTACTTC. V usage is TRBV19 and J usage is TRBJ2-7; the D gene is possibly TRBD2 (5 bases). Trimming removed 10 bases at V and 7 bases at J, with 20 bases between. The CDR3 covers 13 residues. The germline V gene encodes CDR1 LNHDA and CDR2 SQIVND (reference sequence).

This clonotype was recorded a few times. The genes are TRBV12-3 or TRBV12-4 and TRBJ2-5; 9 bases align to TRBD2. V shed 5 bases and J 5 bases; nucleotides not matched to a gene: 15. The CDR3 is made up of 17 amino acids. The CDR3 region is CASSPRISGRSKETQYF. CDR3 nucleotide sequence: TGTGCCAGCAGTCCCCGAATTAGCGGGAGATCGAAGGAGACCCAGTACTTC.

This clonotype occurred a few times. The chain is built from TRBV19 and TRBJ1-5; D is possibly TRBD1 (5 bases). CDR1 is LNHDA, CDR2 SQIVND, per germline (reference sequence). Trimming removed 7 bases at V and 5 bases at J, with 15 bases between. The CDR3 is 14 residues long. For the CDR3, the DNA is TGTGCCAGTACCGGGGCCCCTTCATATCAGCCCCAGCATTTT. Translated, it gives CASTGAPSYQPQHF.